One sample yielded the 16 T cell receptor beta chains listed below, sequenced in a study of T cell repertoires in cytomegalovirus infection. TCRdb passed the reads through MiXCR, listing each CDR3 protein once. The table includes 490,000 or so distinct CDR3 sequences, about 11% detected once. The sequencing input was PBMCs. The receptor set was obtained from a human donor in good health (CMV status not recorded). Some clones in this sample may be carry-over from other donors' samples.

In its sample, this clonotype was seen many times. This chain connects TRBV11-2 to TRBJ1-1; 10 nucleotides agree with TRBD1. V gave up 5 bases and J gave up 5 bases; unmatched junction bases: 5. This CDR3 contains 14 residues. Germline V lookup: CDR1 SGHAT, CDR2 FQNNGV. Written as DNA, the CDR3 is TGTGCCAGCAGCGTTACGGACAGGGGGACTGAAGCTTTCTTT. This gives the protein CASSVTDRGTEAFF.

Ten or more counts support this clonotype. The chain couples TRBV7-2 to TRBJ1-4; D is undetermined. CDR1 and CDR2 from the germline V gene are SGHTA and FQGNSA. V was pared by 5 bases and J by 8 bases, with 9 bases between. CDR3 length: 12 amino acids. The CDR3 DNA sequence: TGTGCCAGCAGCCCCTCAACCGAAAAACTGTTTTTT. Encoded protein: CASSPSTEKLFF.

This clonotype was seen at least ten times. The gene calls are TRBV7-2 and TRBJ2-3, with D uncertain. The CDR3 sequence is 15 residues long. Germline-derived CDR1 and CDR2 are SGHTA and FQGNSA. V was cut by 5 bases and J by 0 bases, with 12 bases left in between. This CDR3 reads CASSPIKSSTDTQYF. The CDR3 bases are TGTGCCAGCAGCCCGATTAAGTCTAGCACAGATACGCAGTATTTT. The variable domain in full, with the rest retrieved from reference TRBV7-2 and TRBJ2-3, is GAGVSQSPSNKVTEKGKDVELRCDPISGHTALYWYRQSLGQGLEFLIYFQGNSAPDKSGLPSDRFSAERTGGSVSTLTIQRTQQEDSAVYLCASSPIKSSTDTQYFGPGTRLTVL.

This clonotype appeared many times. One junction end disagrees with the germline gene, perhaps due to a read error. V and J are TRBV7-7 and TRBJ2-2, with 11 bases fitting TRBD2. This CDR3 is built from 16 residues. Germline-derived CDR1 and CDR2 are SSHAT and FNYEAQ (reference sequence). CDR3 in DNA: TGTGCTAGCAGCGTTGGGACTAGCGGAAACACCGGGGAGCTGTTTTTT. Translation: CASSVGTSGNTGELFF. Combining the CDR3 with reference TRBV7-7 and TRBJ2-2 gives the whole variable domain GAGVSQSPRYKVTKRGQDVTLRCDPISSHATLYWYQQALGQGPEFLTYFNYEAQPDKSGLPSDRFSAERPEGSISTLTIQRTEQRDSAMYRCASSVGTSGNTGELFFGEGSRLTVL.

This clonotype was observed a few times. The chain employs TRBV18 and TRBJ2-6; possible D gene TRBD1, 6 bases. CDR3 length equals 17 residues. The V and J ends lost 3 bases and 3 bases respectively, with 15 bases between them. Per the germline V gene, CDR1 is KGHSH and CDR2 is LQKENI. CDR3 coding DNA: TGTGCCAGCTCACCGCCTCAGGGGACCGGTGGGGCCAACGTCCTGACTTTC. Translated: CASSPPQGTGGANVLTF.

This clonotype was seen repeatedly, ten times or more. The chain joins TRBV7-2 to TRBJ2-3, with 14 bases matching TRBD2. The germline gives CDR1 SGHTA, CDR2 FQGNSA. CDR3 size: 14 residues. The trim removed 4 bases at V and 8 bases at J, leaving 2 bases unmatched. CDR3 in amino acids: CASSSGTSGSTQYF. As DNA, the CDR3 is TGTGCCAGCAGCTCCGGGACTAGCGGGAGTACGCAGTATTTT.

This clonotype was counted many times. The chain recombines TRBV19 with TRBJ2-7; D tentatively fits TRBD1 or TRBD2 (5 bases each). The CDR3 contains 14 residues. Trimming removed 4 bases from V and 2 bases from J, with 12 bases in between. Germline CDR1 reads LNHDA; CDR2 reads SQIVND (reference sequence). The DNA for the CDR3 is TGTGCCAGTAGTAACATCGGGACCCCCTACGAGCAGTACTTC. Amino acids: CASSNIGTPYEQYF.

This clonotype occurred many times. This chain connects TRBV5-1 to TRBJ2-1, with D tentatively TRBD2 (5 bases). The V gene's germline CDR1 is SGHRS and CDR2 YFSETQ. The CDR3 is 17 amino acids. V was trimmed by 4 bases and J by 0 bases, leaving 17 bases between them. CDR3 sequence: CASSSGYGPPSYNEQFF. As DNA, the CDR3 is TGCGCCAGCAGCAGCGGATATGGTCCCCCCTCCTACAATGAGCAGTTCTTC.

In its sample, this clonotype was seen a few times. The chain's CDR3 is CASSLGTSGVQETQYF. Written as DNA, the CDR3 is TGTGCCAGCAGCTTGGGGACTAGCGGAGTCCAAGAGACCCAGTACTTC. The chain uses TRBV5-4 and TRBJ2-5, with 10 bases identical to TRBD2. Trimming removed 0 bases from V and 1 base from J; junction bases left unmatched: 3. CDR3 length: 16 residues. The V gene's germline CDR1 is SGHNT and CDR2 YYREEE (reference sequence).

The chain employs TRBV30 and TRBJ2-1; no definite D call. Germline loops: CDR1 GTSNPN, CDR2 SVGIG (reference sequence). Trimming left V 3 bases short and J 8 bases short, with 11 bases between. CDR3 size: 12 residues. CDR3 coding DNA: TGTGCCTGGAGCGACACTTGGTATGAGCAGTTCTTC. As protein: CAWSDTWYEQFF.

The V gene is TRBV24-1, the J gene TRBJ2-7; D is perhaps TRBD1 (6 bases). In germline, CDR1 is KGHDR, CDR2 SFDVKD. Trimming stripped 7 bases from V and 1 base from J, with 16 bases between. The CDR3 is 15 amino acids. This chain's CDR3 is CATSRGQGMSYEQYF. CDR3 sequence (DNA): TGTGCCACCAGCCGGGGCCAGGGGATGTCCTACGAGCAGTACTTC.

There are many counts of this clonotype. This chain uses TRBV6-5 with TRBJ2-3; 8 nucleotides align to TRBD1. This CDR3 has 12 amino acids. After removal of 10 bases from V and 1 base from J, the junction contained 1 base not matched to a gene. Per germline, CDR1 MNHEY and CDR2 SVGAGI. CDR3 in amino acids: CATGGGTDTQYF. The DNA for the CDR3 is TGTGCCACAGGGGGCGGCACAGATACGCAGTATTTT.

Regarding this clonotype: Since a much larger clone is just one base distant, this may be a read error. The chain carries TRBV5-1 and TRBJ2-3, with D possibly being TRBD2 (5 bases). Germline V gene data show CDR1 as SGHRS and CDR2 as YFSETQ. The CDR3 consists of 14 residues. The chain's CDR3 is CASSFRASIDTQYF. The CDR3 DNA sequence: TGCGCCAGCAGCTTCCGGGCTAGCATAGATACGCAGTATTTT.

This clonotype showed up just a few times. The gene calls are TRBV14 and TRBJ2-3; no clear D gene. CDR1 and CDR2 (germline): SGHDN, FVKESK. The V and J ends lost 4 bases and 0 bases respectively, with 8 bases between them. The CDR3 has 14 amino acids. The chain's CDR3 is CASSLPQSTDTQYF. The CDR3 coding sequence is TGTGCCAGCAGCCTACCTCAGAGCACAGATACGCAGTATTTT.

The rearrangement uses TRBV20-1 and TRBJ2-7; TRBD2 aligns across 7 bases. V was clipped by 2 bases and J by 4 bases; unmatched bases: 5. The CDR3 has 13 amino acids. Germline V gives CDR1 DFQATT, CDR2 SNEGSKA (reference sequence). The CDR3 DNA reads TGCAGTGCTAGAATAGCGGGCGGATACGAGCAGTACTTC. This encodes CSARIAGGYEQYF.

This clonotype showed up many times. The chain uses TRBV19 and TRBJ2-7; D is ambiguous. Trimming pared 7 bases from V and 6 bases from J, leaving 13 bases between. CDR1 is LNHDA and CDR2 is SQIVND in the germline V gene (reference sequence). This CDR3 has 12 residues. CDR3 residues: CASTQPECEQYF. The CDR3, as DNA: TGTGCCAGTACCCAACCCGAATGCGAGCAGTACTTC. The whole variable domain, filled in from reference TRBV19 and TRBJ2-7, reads DGGITQSPKYLFRKEGQNVTLSCEQNLNHDAMYWYRQDPGQGLRLIYYSQIVNDFQKGDIAEGYSVSREKKESFPLTVTSAQKNPTAFYLCASTQPECEQYFGPGTRLTVT.